Listed below are T cell receptor beta chains from one sample, sequenced in a study of shared clonotypes between healthy human individuals. This table comes from immunoSEQ multiplex PCR, and its TCRdb copy is limited to in-frame clones, with some not included. The sample holds about 480,000 clones, 79% seen once. Sample: PBMCs. These receptors came from a woman in her 40s in good health. Some clones in this sample may be carry-over from other donors' samples. The CDR3 runs from the conserved cysteine through the conserved F or W. Each record gives: V gene, clone size, J gene, D gene, CDR3 protein, CDR3 DNA. D genes are given only for firm matches. A clone size is listed for some rows: how often the clone was seen (once, few, many), or a class if it is expanded.

v_call: TRBV7-8; clone_size: NA; j_call: TRBJ1-4; d_call: NA; cdr3_aa: CASSKTGDPTNEKLFF; cdr3_nt: TGTGCCAGCAGCAAAACAGGAGATCCAACTAATGAAAAACTGTTTTTT
v_call: TRBV2; clone_size: NA; j_call: TRBJ2-3; d_call: NA; cdr3_aa: CASSEREGTDTQYF; cdr3_nt: TGTGCCAGCAGTGAGAGGGAGGGCACAGATACGCAGTATTTT
v_call: TRBV9; clone_size: NA; j_call: TRBJ2-1; d_call: TRBD2; cdr3_aa: CASSAGVSGSGDEQFF; cdr3_nt: TGTGCCAGCAGCGCCGGGGTTAGCGGGAGTGGGGATGAGCAGTTCTTC
v_call: TRBV19; clone_size: NA; j_call: TRBJ2-7; d_call: TRBD1; cdr3_aa: CASRGGQGFYEQYF; cdr3_nt: TGTGCCAGTAGGGGAGGACAGGGGTTCTACGAGCAGTACTTC
v_call: TRBV5-5; clone_size: once; j_call: TRBJ2-2; d_call: NA; cdr3_aa: CASSPGTGELFF; cdr3_nt: TGTGCCAGCAGCCCTGGGACAGGGGAGCTGTTTTTT
v_call: TRBV25-1; clone_size: once; j_call: TRBJ2-3; d_call: NA; cdr3_aa: CASRWGFRDTQYF; cdr3_nt: TGTGCCAGCAGGTGGGGGTTTCGGGATACGCAGTATTTT
v_call: TRBV28; clone_size: NA; j_call: TRBJ2-5; d_call: NA; cdr3_aa: CASRPLVHGMGVETQYF; cdr3_nt: TGTGCCAGCCGTCCCCTTGTTCATGGCATGGGGGTAGAGACCCAGTACTTC
v_call: TRBV5-5; clone_size: many; j_call: TRBJ1-5; d_call: TRBD1; cdr3_aa: CASSWGTGNGNQPQHF; cdr3_nt: TGTGCCAGCAGCTGGGGGACAGGGAATGGCAATCAGCCCCAGCATTTT
v_call: TRBV28; clone_size: NA; j_call: TRBJ2-1; d_call: NA; cdr3_aa: CASTRWGGTGGLAANNEQFF; cdr3_nt: TGTGCCAGCACCCGTTGGGGAGGGACAGGGGGACTAGCGGCAAACAATGAGCAGTTCTTC
v_call: TRBV30; clone_size: NA; j_call: TRBJ1-6; d_call: TRBD1; cdr3_aa: CACRDRGLLPLHF; cdr3_nt: TGTGCCTGCCGGGACAGGGGGCTTCTGCCCCTCCACTTT
v_call: TRBV5-1; clone_size: NA; j_call: TRBJ2-7; d_call: TRBD2; cdr3_aa: CASSLGLAGAVSYEQYF; cdr3_nt: TGCGCCAGCAGCTTGGGACTAGCGGGAGCGGTTTCCTACGAGCAGTACTTC
v_call: TRBV29-1; clone_size: NA; j_call: TRBJ1-1; d_call: NA; cdr3_aa: CSATLGGVAAEAFF; cdr3_nt: TGCAGCGCTACCCTTGGGGGGGTCGCGGCTGAAGCTTTCTTT
v_call: TRBV5-8; clone_size: many; j_call: TRBJ2-5; d_call: NA; cdr3_aa: CASSPWEETQYF; cdr3_nt: TGTGCCAGCAGCCCGTGGGAGGAGACCCAGTACTTC
v_call: TRBV11-2; clone_size: NA; j_call: TRBJ2-7; d_call: TRBD1; cdr3_aa: CASSLGQGLYEQYF; cdr3_nt: TGTGCCAGCAGCTTAGGACAGGGCCTCTACGAGCAGTACTTC
v_call: TRBV7-2; clone_size: NA; j_call: TRBJ2-7; d_call: TRBD2; cdr3_aa: CASSSPEAGAYEQYF; cdr3_nt: TGTGCCAGCAGCTCCCCCGAAGCGGGGGCCTACGAGCAGTACTTC
v_call: TRBV7-9; clone_size: NA; j_call: TRBJ1-1; d_call: NA; cdr3_aa: CASSRRTANTEAFF; cdr3_nt: TGTGCCAGCTCTCGGCGGACAGCGAACACTGAAGCTTTCTTT
v_call: TRBV9; clone_size: NA; j_call: TRBJ2-2; d_call: NA; cdr3_aa: CASSVDGRGGELFF; cdr3_nt: TGTGCCAGCAGCGTAGACGGGAGAGGGGGGGAGCTGTTTTTT
v_call: TRBV9; clone_size: once; j_call: TRBJ2-3; d_call: NA; cdr3_aa: CASSPLSGSDTQYF; cdr3_nt: TGTGCCAGCAGCCCTTTAAGCGGATCAGATACGCAGTATTTT
v_call: TRBV15; clone_size: NA; j_call: TRBJ1-4; d_call: NA; cdr3_aa: CATSRDSGEKLFF; cdr3_nt: TGTGCCACCAGTAGAGACAGTGGAGAAAAACTGTTTTTT
v_call: TRBV27; clone_size: NA; j_call: TRBJ1-1; d_call: NA; cdr3_aa: CASRGIGYTEAFF; cdr3_nt: TGTGCCAGCAGGGGGATAGGGTACACTGAAGCTTTCTTT